The rows below give T cell receptor beta chains drawn from one sample of a study of CD8+ T cells in alopecia areata. Profiling relied on immunoSEQ multiplex PCR, and the TCRdb table lists in-frame clones only, not all of them. The top ten clones hold about 0.89% of a sample with about 250,000 clones, 50% to 75% of them seen once. The sample in question was CD4+ T cells sorted from blood, obtained at week 52, from a patient treated with tofacitinib. Receptors were obtained from a human donor with alopecia areata. Both conserved end residues are trimmed from each CDR3. The size field is filled for only some rows; it gives once, few, many or a size class.

V,size,CDR3
TRBV10-3,NA,AIRTASSYEQY
TRBV4-3,NA,ASSQEVGLGPLH
TRBV29-1,NA,SVEAGANVLT
TRBV7-2,NA,ASSLMTGEETQY
TRBV7-9,few,ASSSQTGEETQY
TRBV30,few,AWSDSTEAF
TRBV30,NA,AWSRGQGADTQY
TRBV5-6,NA,ASSLDRGGETQY
TRBV20-1,NA,SATQVEGYT
TRBV5-4,NA,AIIRGGF
TRBV30,NA,AWNWGRDSPLH
TRBV10-3,NA,AISPGQNYGYT
TRBV25-1,NA,ASSESREFQETQY
TRBV27,NA,ASSGQLSKNIQY
TRBV21-1,NA,ASNDRGVTEAF
TRBV21-1,NA,ASSTPTGYHTEAF
TRBV7-2,NA,ASSLGPGEQETQY
TRBV7-2,many,ASSRRVDGETQY
TRBV6-5,few,ASSRDASEY
TRBV27,NA,ASSLNWGHQETQY
TRBV5-1,NA,ASSLAPTDTQY
TRBV25-1,NA,ASSDPTTYQETQY
TRBV6-5,few,ASSYTGTAYEQY
TRBV5-6,once,ASSLGRDRQETQY
TRBV10-3,few,AISDPYEQY
TRBV19,NA,ASSLGGGRNTEAF
TRBV5-1,NA,ASNFEGRAYEQY